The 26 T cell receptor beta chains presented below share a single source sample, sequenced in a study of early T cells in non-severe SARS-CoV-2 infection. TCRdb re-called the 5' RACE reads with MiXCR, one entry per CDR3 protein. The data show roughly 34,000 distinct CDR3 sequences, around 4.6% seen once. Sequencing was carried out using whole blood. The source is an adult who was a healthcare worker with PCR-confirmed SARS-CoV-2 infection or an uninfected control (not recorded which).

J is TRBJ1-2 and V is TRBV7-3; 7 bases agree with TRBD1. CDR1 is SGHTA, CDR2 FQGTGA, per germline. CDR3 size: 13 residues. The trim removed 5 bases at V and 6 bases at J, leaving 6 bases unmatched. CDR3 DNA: TGTGCCAGCAGCGTTACAGGGGCGGATGGCTACACCTTC. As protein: CASSVTGADGYTF.

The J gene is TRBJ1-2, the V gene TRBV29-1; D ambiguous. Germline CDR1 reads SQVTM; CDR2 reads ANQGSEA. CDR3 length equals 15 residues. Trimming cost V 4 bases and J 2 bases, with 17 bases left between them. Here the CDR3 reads CSVVPGIQANYGYTF. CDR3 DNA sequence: TGCAGCGTTGTGCCCGGAATCCAGGCGAACTATGGCTACACCTTC.

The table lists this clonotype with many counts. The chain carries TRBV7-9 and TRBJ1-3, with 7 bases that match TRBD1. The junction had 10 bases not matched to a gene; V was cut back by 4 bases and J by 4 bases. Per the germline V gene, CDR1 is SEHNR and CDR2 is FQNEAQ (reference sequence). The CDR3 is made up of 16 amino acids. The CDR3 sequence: CASSSHRDSKGNTIYF. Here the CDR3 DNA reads TGTGCCAGCAGCTCCCACCGGGACAGTAAAGGAAACACCATATATTTT. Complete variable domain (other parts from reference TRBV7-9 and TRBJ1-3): DTGVSQNPRHKITKRGQNVTFRCDPISEHNRLYWYRQTLGQGPEFLTYFQNEAQLEKSRLLSDRFSAERPKGSFSTLEIQRTEQGDSAMYLCASSSHRDSKGNTIYFGEGSWLTVV.

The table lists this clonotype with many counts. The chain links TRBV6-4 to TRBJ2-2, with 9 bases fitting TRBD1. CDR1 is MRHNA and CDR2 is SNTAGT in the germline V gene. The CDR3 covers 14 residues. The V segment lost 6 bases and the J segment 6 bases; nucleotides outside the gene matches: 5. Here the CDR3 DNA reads TGTGCCAGCAGCAGGACAGGGGAGGCCGGGGAGCTGTTTTTT. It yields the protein CASSRTGEAGELFF.

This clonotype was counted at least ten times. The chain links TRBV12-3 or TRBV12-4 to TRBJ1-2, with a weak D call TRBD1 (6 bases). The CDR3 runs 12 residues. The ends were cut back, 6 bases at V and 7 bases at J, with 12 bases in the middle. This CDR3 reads CASRSGAGGYTF. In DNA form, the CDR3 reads TGTGCCAGCAGGTCAGGGGCGGGTGGCTACACCTTC.

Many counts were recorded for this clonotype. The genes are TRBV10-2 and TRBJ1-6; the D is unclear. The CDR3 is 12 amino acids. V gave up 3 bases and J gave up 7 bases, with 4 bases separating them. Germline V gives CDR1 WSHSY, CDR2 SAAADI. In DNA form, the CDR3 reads TGCGCCAGCAGTGACAGAAATTCACCCCTCCACTTT. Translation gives CASSDRNSPLHF.

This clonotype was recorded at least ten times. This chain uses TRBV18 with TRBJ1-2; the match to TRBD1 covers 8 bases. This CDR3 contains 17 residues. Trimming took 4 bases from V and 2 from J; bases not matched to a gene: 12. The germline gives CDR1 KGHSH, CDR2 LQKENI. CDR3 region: CASSQMGQAAANYGYTF. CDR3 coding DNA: TGTGCCAGCTCACAAATGGGACAGGCGGCAGCAAACTATGGCTACACCTTC.

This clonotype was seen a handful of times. The CDR3 nucleotides are TGTGCCAGCAGCGTAGCTAGCGGGGCCTACAATGAGCAGTTCTTC. Protein sequence: CASSVASGAYNEQFF. The gene calls are TRBV9 and TRBJ2-1, with TRBD2 matching over 9 bases. The germline V gene has CDR1 SGDLS and CDR2 YYNGEE. This CDR3 spans 15 amino acids. The V and J ends lost 0 bases and 2 bases, in that order; junction bases with no gene match: 0.

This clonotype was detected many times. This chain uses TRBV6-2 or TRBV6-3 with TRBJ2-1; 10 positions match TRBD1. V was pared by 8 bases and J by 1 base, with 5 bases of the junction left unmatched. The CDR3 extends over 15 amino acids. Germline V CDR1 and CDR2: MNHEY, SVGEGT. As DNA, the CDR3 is TGTGCCAGCGCTTGGGACAGGGGTTCCTACAATGAGCAGTTCTTC. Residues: CASAWDRGSYNEQFF.

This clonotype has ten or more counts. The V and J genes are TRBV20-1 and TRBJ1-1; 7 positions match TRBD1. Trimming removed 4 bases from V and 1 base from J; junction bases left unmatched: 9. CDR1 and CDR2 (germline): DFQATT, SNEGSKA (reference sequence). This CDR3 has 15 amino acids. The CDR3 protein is CSAIDRVAENTEAFF. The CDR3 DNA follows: TGCAGTGCTATTGACAGGGTGGCCGAGAACACTGAAGCTTTCTTT.

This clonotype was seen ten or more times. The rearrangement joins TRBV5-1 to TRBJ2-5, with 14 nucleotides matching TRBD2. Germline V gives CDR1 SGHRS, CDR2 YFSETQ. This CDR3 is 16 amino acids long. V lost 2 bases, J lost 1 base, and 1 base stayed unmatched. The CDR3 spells CASSFGLAGGQETQYF. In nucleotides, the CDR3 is TGCGCCAGCAGCTTCGGACTAGCGGGGGGCCAAGAGACCCAGTACTTC.

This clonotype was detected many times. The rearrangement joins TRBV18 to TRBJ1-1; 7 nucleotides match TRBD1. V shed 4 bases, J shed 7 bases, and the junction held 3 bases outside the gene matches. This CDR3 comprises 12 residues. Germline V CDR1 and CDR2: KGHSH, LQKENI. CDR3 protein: CASSLGQSEAFF. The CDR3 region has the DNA TGTGCCAGCTCACTGGGACAGAGTGAAGCTTTCTTT.

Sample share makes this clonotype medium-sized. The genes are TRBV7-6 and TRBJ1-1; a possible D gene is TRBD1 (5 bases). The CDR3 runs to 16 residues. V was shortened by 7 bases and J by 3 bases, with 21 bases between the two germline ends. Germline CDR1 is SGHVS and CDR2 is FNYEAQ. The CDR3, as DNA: TGTGCCAGCACCTTTCCGACCCCCCTGGGGGACACTGAAGCTTTCTTT. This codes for CASTFPTPLGDTEAFF.

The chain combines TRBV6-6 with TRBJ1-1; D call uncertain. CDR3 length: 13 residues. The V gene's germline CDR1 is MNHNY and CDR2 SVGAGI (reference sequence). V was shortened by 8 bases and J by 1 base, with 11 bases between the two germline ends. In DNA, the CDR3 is TGTGCCAGCGTAAGCTGGGCGAACACTGAAGCTTTCTTT. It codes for CASVSWANTEAFF.

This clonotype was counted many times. CDR3 nucleotides: TGTGCCAGTAGTATATCGGCAGGGGGCTCCGAGCAGTACTTC. The encoded protein is CASSISAGGSEQYF. The rearrangement uses TRBV19 and TRBJ2-7, with TRBD1 matching over 8 bases. The germline V gene has CDR1 LNHDA and CDR2 SQIVND (reference sequence). With V trimmed by 2 bases and J by 6 bases, 6 bases remained unmatched. There are 14 residues in the CDR3.

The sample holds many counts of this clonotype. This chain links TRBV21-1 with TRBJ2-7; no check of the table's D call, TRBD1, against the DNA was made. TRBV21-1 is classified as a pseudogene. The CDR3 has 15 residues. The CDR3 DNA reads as TGTGCCAGCAGCAATAGACAGGGCGGATCCTACGAGCAGTACTTC. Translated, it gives CASSNRQGGSYEQYF.

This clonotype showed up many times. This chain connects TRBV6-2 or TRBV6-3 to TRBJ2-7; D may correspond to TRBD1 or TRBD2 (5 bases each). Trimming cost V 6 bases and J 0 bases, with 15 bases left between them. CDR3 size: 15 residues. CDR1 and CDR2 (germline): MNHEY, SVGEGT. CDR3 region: CASRAPGPSSYEQYF. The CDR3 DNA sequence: TGTGCCAGCAGGGCACCGGGACCTAGCTCCTACGAGCAGTACTTC.

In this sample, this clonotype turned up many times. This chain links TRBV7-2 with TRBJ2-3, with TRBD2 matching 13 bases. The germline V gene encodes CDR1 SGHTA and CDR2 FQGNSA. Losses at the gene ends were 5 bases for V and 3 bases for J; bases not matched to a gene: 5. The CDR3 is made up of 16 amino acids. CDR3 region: CASSAGTSGATDTQYF. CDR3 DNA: TGTGCCAGCAGCGCGGGGACTAGCGGGGCTACAGATACGCAGTATTTT.

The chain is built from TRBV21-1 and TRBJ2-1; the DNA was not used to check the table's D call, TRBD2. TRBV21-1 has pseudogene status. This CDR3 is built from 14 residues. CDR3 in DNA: TGTGCCAGCAGCATGGGACTAGCGGCGGGTGAGCAGTTCTTC. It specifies CASSMGLAAGEQFF.

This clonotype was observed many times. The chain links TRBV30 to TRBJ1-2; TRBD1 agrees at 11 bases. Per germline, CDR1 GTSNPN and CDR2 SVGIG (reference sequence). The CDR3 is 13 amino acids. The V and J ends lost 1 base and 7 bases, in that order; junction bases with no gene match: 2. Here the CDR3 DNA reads TGTGCCTGGAGTGCCGGGACAGGGGGTGGCTACACCTTC. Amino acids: CAWSAGTGGGYTF.

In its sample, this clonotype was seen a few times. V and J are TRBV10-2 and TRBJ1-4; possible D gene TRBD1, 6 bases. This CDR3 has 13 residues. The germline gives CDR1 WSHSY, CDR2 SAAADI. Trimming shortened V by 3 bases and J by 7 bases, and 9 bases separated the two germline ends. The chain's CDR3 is CASSEGTSEKLFF. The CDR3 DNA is TGCGCCAGCAGTGAAGGGACATCTGAAAAACTGTTTTTT.

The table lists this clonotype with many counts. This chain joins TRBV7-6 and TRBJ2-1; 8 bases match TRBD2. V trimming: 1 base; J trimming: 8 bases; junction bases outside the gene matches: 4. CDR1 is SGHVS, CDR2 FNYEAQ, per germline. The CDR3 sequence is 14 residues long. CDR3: CASSLESGGYEQFF. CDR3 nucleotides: TGTGCCAGCAGCTTAGAAAGCGGGGGTTATGAGCAGTTCTTC.

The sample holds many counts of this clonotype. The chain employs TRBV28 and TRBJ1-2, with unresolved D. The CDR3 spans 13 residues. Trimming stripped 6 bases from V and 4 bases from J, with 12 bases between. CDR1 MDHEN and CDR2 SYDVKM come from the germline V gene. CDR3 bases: TGTGCCAGCAGGAAGACTGCCCGCTATGGCTACACCTTC. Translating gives CASRKTARYGYTF.

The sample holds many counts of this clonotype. The CDR3 DNA follows: TGCAGTGCTAGTAACAGGGGGCAAGGAGCTTTCTTT. It specifies CSASNRGQGAFF. The chain has TRBV20-1 and TRBJ1-1; 9 bases fit TRBD1. V lost 3 bases to trimming and J lost 10 bases; unmatched junction nucleotides: 6. The CDR3 extends over 12 amino acids. Germline values: CDR1 DFQATT, CDR2 SNEGSKA (reference sequence).

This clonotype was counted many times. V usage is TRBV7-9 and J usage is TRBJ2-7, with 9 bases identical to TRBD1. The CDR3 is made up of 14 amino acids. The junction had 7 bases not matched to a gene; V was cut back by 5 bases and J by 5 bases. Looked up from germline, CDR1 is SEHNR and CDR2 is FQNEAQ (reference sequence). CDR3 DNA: TGTGCCAGCAGCGCACCCGGACAGGGGAACGAGCAGTACTTC. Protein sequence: CASSAPGQGNEQYF.

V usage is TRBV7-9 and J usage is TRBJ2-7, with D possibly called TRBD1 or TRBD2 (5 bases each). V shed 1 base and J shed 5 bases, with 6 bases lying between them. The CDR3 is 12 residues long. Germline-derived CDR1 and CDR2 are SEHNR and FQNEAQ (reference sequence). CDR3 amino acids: CASSLGGDEQYF. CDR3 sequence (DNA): TGTGCCAGCAGCTTAGGAGGGGACGAGCAGTACTTC.